These 26 T cell receptor beta chains share one sample of origin, sequenced in a study of Graves' ophthalmopathy and Graves' hyperthyroidism. Amplified TCR beta CDR3 regions were obtained using RNA transcripts as template. RT-PCR was first run with HTBI primers, then multiplex PCR in a second round. One entry per CDR3 protein results from TCRdb running MiXCR on the multiplex PCR reads. The profile covers more than 300,000 distinct CDR3 sequences, with 15% appearing a single time and roughly 7% taken by the ten largest. The sample was peripheral blood. Receptors were obtained from a woman between 18 and 29 years old with stable Graves' hyperthyroidism.

There are many counts of this clonotype. The chain joins TRBV10-3 to TRBJ2-7; D remains unclear. The CDR3 runs 15 residues. Germline loops: CDR1 ENHRY, CDR2 SYGVKD. V was clipped by 3 bases and J by 0 bases, with 12 bases between them. CDR3 DNA sequence: TGTGCCATCAGTGATTGGGTCTCTCACTCCTACGAGCAGTACTTC. It encodes CAISDWVSHSYEQYF.

To note about this clonotype: Just one base apart from a much larger clone, this may be a read error. Because it lacks the conserved phenylalanine or tryptophan at the end, this CDR3 is likely a read error. V and J are TRBV24-1 and TRBJ2-3, with D hard to call. The germline CDR1 and CDR2 sequences are KGHDR and SFDVKD. CDR3 length equals 11 residues. Trimming removed 5 bases at V and 5 bases at J, with 4 bases between. Here the CDR3 DNA reads TGTGCCACCAGTGCGATAGATACGCAGTATTTG. Its translation: CATSAIDTQYL.

In its sample, this clonotype was seen many times. The rearrangement uses TRBV2 and TRBJ1-2; 8 positions match TRBD1. The germline V gene encodes CDR1 SNHLY and CDR2 FYNNEI. V trimming: 6 bases; J trimming: 4 bases; junction bases outside the gene matches: 7. This CDR3 contains 14 residues. CDR3 in amino acids: CASRGQGSIYGYTF. In nucleotides, the CDR3 is TGTGCCAGCAGAGGACAGGGCTCCATCTATGGCTACACCTTC. Using reference TRBV2 and TRBJ1-2 for the parts outside the CDR3, the full variable domain is EPEVTQTPSHQVTQMGQEVILRCVPISNHLYFYWYRQILGQKVEFLVSFYNNEISEKSEIFDDQFSVERPDGSNFTLKIRSTKLEDSAMYFCASRGQGSIYGYTFGSGTRLTVV.

This clonotype turned up a few times. The chain couples TRBV11-2 to TRBJ2-7; D call uncertain. The germline V gene has CDR1 SGHAT and CDR2 FQNNGV. Deletions cut 5 bases from V and 7 bases from J, with 12 bases between. This CDR3 is built from 12 residues. The CDR3 sequence: CASSVQWGEQYF. Written as DNA, the CDR3 is TGTGCCAGCAGCGTTCAATGGGGAGAGCAGTACTTC.

This clonotype occurred many times. V usage is TRBV25-1 and J usage is TRBJ1-2, with a weak D call TRBD1 (5 bases). Germline CDR1 reads MGHDK; CDR2 reads SYGVNS. The CDR3 sequence is 14 residues long. V was pared by 4 bases and J by 7 bases, with 16 bases between. This CDR3 reads CASSGQGPNPGYTF. CDR3 coding DNA: TGTGCCAGCAGTGGGCAGGGACCTAATCCTGGCTACACCTTC.

This clonotype was observed many times. The rearrangement links TRBV11-2 to TRBJ2-7; maybe TRBD2 (5 bases). The CDR3 sequence is 17 residues long. V lost 4 bases and J 0 bases, leaving 19 bases between the germline ends. CDR1 SGHAT and CDR2 FQNNGV come from the germline V gene. CDR3 bases: TGTGCCAGCAGCTCCCTTGTGAGTGGCAGCGGCTCCTACGAGCAGTACTTC. Translated: CASSSLVSGSGSYEQYF.

A few counts support this clonotype. The chain combines TRBV18 with TRBJ1-2, with 7 bases lining up with TRBD1. CDR3 length equals 16 residues. J lost 4 bases, V lost 0 bases, and 8 bases had no gene match. The germline CDR1 and CDR2 sequences are KGHSH and LQKENI. The CDR3 DNA sequence: TGTGCCAGCTCACCACCGGCGACAGGGCCCCTCTATGGCTACACCTTC. Amino acids: CASSPPATGPLYGYTF.

As for this clonotype: One end of the junction does not line up with germline, which may come from a read error. The V call is TRBV12-3 or TRBV12-4, the J call TRBJ2-7; no definite D call. This CDR3 comprises 13 residues. CDR3 residues: CSSSSPLGGEQYF. The DNA of the CDR3 is TGTTCCAGCAGTTCCCCCTTGGGTGGCGAGCAGTACTTC.

The J gene is TRBJ2-7, the V gene TRBV7-9; D not certain. Germline assignment: CDR1 SEHNR and CDR2 FQNEAQ (reference sequence). V was trimmed by 8 bases and J by 4 bases, leaving 18 bases between them. The CDR3 is 14 residues long. In DNA, the CDR3 is TGTGCCAGCGCCTCCCTAACGCCTCCGTACGAGCAGTACTTC. Its translation: CASASLTPPYEQYF.

This clonotype was seen at least ten times. The J gene is TRBJ1-6, the V gene TRBV7-2, with no clear D. The V end was cut by 6 bases, the J end by 2 bases, with 8 bases between. CDR3 size: 14 residues. Germline CDR1 reads SGHTA; CDR2 reads FQGNSA. The CDR3 reads CASSVGTYNSPLHF. Here the CDR3 DNA reads TGTGCCAGCAGTGTTGGGACCTATAATTCACCCCTCCACTTT.

This clonotype was recorded at least ten times. V and J are TRBV20-1 and TRBJ2-5; perhaps TRBD2 as D (6 bases). Germline CDR1 DFQATT, CDR2 SNEGSKA (reference sequence). The CDR3 runs 16 residues. Trimming took 4 bases from V and 5 from J, leaving 23 bases between them. The CDR3 DNA follows: TGCAGTGCTAACCGACCTTTGGGCGGGGTTGGGGAGACCCAGTACTTC. Residues: CSANRPLGGVGETQYF.

This clonotype was seen many times. The gene calls are TRBV7-9 and TRBJ2-5, with TRBD2 as a possible D gene (6 bases). The length of the CDR3 is 15 residues. The V and J ends lost 7 bases and 5 bases respectively, with 20 bases between them. Germline V CDR1 and CDR2: SEHNR, FQNEAQ (reference sequence). CDR3 protein: CASTYSGTFRETQYF. CDR3 nucleotide sequence: TGTGCCAGCACCTACTCCGGGACTTTTCGTGAGACCCAGTACTTC.

This clonotype was detected many times. The V and J genes are TRBV6-1 and TRBJ1-6; D not resolved. Germline V gives CDR1 MNHNS, CDR2 SASEGT. The V end was cut by 2 bases, the J end by 8 bases, with 7 bases between. The CDR3 totals 13 residues. The CDR3 reads CASSEREYSPLHF. The CDR3 DNA follows: TGTGCCAGCAGTGAACGGGAATATTCACCCCTCCACTTT.

This clonotype was seen at least ten times. The chain couples TRBV6-5 to TRBJ2-5; 9 bases match TRBD1. The germline V gene has CDR1 MNHEY and CDR2 SVGAGI. After removal of 4 bases from V and 3 bases from J, the junction contained 3 bases not matched to a gene. This CDR3 has 14 residues. CDR3 DNA: TGTGCCAGCAGTTCGGACAGGGGAAAAGAGACCCAGTACTTC. It translates to CASSSDRGKETQYF.

Worth noting for this clonotype: Mismatch with germline at one junction end may stem from a read error. The chain links TRBV27 to TRBJ1-1; TRBD1 agrees at 8 bases. CDR3 size: 15 residues. Germline V gene data show CDR1 as MNHEY and CDR2 as SMNVEV (reference sequence). The CDR3 region has the DNA TGTGCCATCAGTCCCGGACAGGGTGGGTACACTGAAGCTTTCTTT. It encodes CAISPGQGGYTEAFF.

This clonotype occurred many times. The chain combines TRBV19 with TRBJ2-7, with D possibly TRBD2 on 5 matching bases. V was cut by 4 bases and J by 6 bases, with 16 bases left in between. The CDR3 totals 14 residues. Germline CDR1 LNHDA, CDR2 SQIVND (reference sequence). The CDR3 reads CASSTRRSDGEQYF. The CDR3 nucleotides read TGTGCCAGTAGTACCCGGAGGAGCGATGGCGAGCAGTACTTC.

This clonotype came up many times. The rearrangement links TRBV12-3 or TRBV12-4 to TRBJ1-2; 11 bases fit TRBD1. The CDR3 spans 15 residues. V shed 0 bases and J 7 bases; nucleotides not matched to a gene: 4. The CDR3 DNA sequence: TGTGCCAGCAGTTTAGCGGACAGGGGGCATCGTGGCTACACCTTC. Protein sequence: CASSLADRGHRGYTF.

This clonotype was counted many times. The chain uses TRBV7-2 and TRBJ1-6, with 7 bases matching TRBD1. The germline V gene encodes CDR1 SGHTA and CDR2 FQGNSA. V lost 5 bases to trimming and J lost 8 bases; unmatched junction nucleotides: 3. This CDR3 comprises 13 residues. The CDR3 bases are TGTGCCAGCAGCCCGGACAGGCATTCACCCCTCCACTTT. It encodes CASSPDRHSPLHF.

The chain joins TRBV6-1 to TRBJ2-7; 7 bases align to TRBD1. The CDR3 is made up of 17 amino acids. V gave up 7 bases and J gave up 0 bases; unmatched junction bases: 15. CDR1 and CDR2 (germline): MNHNS, SASEGT. The CDR3 DNA reads as TGTGCCAGCACGCCCCAATCGGGACAGCAGTTCTCCTACGAGCAGTACTTC. Protein product: CASTPQSGQQFSYEQYF.

This clonotype was seen ten or more times. The chain joins TRBV20-1 to TRBJ1-1, with 8 nucleotides matching TRBD1. V lost 0 bases and J lost 5; bases outside the gene matches: 11. CDR1 is DFQATT and CDR2 is SNEGSKA in the germline V gene (reference sequence). CDR3 size: 16 residues. CDR3 protein: CSARDRPGGGKTEAFF. The CDR3 DNA is TGCAGTGCTAGAGATAGGCCAGGGGGCGGAAAAACTGAAGCTTTCTTT.

Many counts were recorded for this clonotype. The V and J genes are TRBV6-5 and TRBJ2-7; the D gene is possibly TRBD2 (6 bases). Looked up from germline, CDR1 is MNHEY and CDR2 is SVGAGI. CDR3 length equals 13 residues. V lost 6 bases and J 0 bases, leaving 9 bases between the germline ends. The CDR3 DNA is TGTGCCAGCAGGCGGACTACCTCCTACGAGCAGTACTTC. Translating gives CASRRTTSYEQYF.

This clonotype was found many times. The chain is built from TRBV6-5 and TRBJ1-2; D not certain. The CDR3 is 13 amino acids. CDR1 is MNHEY, CDR2 SVGAGI, per germline. Deletions cut 8 bases from V and 4 bases from J, with 14 bases between. CDR3 in amino acids: CASGRSTVYGYTF. CDR3 bases: TGTGCCAGCGGGCGGAGTACCGTCTATGGCTACACCTTC.

This clonotype has at least ten counts. J is TRBJ2-7 and V is TRBV6-2 or TRBV6-3, with unresolved D. The CDR3 runs 14 residues. Germline V gene sequence: CDR1 MNHEY, CDR2 SVGEGT. The V and J ends lost 2 bases and 4 bases respectively, with 12 bases between them. CDR3 sequence: CASSYAPGGYEQYF. The CDR3 DNA reads as TGTGCCAGCAGTTACGCACCAGGTGGTTACGAGCAGTACTTC.

This clonotype was observed many times. This chain joins TRBV6-2 or TRBV6-3 and TRBJ1-1; D unresolved. Trimming shortened V by 4 bases and J by 1 base, and 13 bases separated the two germline ends. There are 15 residues in the CDR3. Germline CDR1 MNHEY, CDR2 SVGEGT. CDR3 in amino acids: CASSFNPLRNTEAFF. The DNA for the CDR3 is TGTGCCAGCAGTTTTAACCCATTGAGGAACACTGAAGCTTTCTTT.

This clonotype was picked up a small number of times. The genes are TRBV27 and TRBJ1-5, with TRBD1 matching over 7 bases. The J segment lost 0 bases and the V segment lost 1 base, leaving 27 bases of the junction unmatched. The CDR3 runs to 24 residues. The germline gives CDR1 MNHEY, CDR2 SMNVEV (reference sequence). The CDR3 loop reads CASSLFTDLKPGQPTRYSNQPQHF. The CDR3 nucleotides read TGTGCCAGCAGTTTATTTACGGACCTTAAACCGGGACAGCCAACTCGATATAGCAATCAGCCCCAGCATTTT.

The table lists this clonotype with many counts. The chain's CDR3 is CATGEGPAGELFF. For the CDR3, the DNA is TGTGCCACCGGAGAGGGTCCGGCCGGGGAGCTGTTTTTT. This rearrangement joins TRBV24-1 to TRBJ2-2; D is possibly TRBD2 (5 bases). Germline loops: CDR1 KGHDR, CDR2 SFDVKD. The CDR3 totals 13 residues. The ends were cut back, 9 bases at V and 6 bases at J, with 13 bases in the middle.